This TCR beta chain stems from a study of cytomegalovirus exposure and HLA in healthy donors. Comments on this clone: Its antigen is currently unknown.

This PCR relied on a set of 60 Vbeta primers and 13 Jbeta primers. Only in-frame clones appear in the TCRdb table, and some are missing; sequencing was by immunoSEQ multiplex PCR. Here the sample spans around 210,000 clones, more than 65% being singletons. The germline V gene encodes CDR1 GTSNPN and CDR2 SVGIG (reference sequence). The junction had 11 bases not matched to a gene; V was cut back by 0 bases and J by 3 bases. This CDR3 has 16 residues. Findings of the study overall: Later work found that TCR association rates differed between HLA loci; DRB1 had the most and HLA-C the fewest. Analyzed later, most CMV-associated TCR beta chains appeared HLA-restricted. An analysis done earlier found most TCR beta V segments productive about 87% or about 30% of the time.

Donors consisted of healthy bone marrow donors. The sequenced sample consisted of PBMCs. This clonotype was obtained from a man aged 50-59 years in good health and CMV-seronegative. V is TRBV30 and J is TRBJ2-7; 7 bases map to TRBD1. The CDR3 is CAWSVGTGANIYEQYF. The DNA for the CDR3 is TGTGCCTGGAGTGTAGGTACAGGGGCAAATATCTACGAGCAGTACTTC. Drawing the rest from reference TRBV30 and TRBJ2-7, the complete variable domain is SQTIHQWPATLVQPVGSPLSLECTVEGTSNPNLYWYRQAAGRGLQLLFYSVGIGQISSEVPQNLSASRPQDRQFILSSKKLLLSDSGFYLCAWSVGTGANIYEQYFGPGTRLTVT.